A single sample gave rise to the 26 T cell receptor beta chains below, sequenced in a study of CD4+ T cells in melanoma. Some clones are missing from TCRdb's copy, which holds only in-frame ones; the method was immunoSEQ multiplex PCR. This sample has 7,000 or so clones, with around 66% found just once. The specimen was cells from a culture (not recorded whether cultured in vitro). The receptors come from a human donor with melanoma.

Comment on this clone: The junction shows a germline mismatch at one end, possibly a read error. The genes are TRBV7-7 and TRBJ2-5; the D gene could be TRBD1 or TRBD2 (5 bases each). Germline V lookup: CDR1 SSHAT, CDR2 FNYEAQ (reference sequence). The CDR3 runs 13 residues. For the CDR3, the DNA is TGTGCTAGCAGCTCGGGACGGGGAGAGACCCAGTACTTC. Amino acid sequence: CASSSGRGETQYF.

To note about this clone: Other DNA sequences from this sample encode an identical CDR3 as well. The V call is TRBV12-3 or TRBV12-4, the J call TRBJ1-5; D is undetermined. V shed 1 base and J shed 4 bases, with 5 bases lying between them. The CDR3 sequence is 13 residues long. The CDR3 region has the DNA TGTGCCAGCAGTTTAGGCTGGAATCAGCCCCAGCATTTT. Translated, it gives CASSLGWNQPQHF.

This rearrangement joins TRBV29-1 to TRBJ2-3, with D unresolved. Trimming stripped 5 bases from V and 0 bases from J, with 9 bases between. The germline gives CDR1 SQVTM, CDR2 ANQGSEA. CDR3 size: 13 residues. The CDR3 protein is CSVRKTSTDTQYF. The CDR3 DNA sequence: TGCAGCGTTCGGAAGACTAGCACAGATACGCAGTATTTT.

The chain recombines TRBV5-1 with TRBJ2-7, with 11 bases lining up with TRBD1. The V and J ends lost 0 bases and 2 bases, in that order; junction bases with no gene match: 4. The CDR3 loop spans 16 amino acids. Germline V gene lookup returns CDR1 SGHRS and CDR2 YFSETQ. CDR3: CASSLDRTGGTYEQYF. CDR3 DNA: TGCGCCAGCAGCTTGGACCGGACAGGGGGCACCTACGAGCAGTACTTC.

This clone showed up just a few times. The CDR3 region is CASSFGGTGGSYEQYF. The CDR3 DNA follows: TGTGCCAGCAGCTTCGGCGGGACAGGGGGCAGTTACGAGCAGTACTTC. The chain uses TRBV7-9 and TRBJ2-7, with 12 nucleotides matching TRBD1. The CDR3 loop spans 16 amino acids. Germline V gene sequence: CDR1 SEHNR, CDR2 FQNEAQ (reference sequence). Unmatched junction bases numbered 7, after V lost 3 bases and J lost 4 bases.

This clone was seen a few times. The CDR3 DNA is TGCAGCGCGTTTACACCCCCAGGGGGCGAGAACACTGAAGCTTTCTTT. It is translated as CSAFTPPGGENTEAFF. The chain links TRBV29-1 to TRBJ1-1; 8 positions match TRBD1. CDR1 and CDR2 (germline): SQVTM, ANQGSEA. The CDR3 spans 16 residues. V shed 7 bases and J 1 base; nucleotides not matched to a gene: 14.

V usage is TRBV6-5 and J usage is TRBJ1-2; 9 bases agree with TRBD1. The CDR3 runs to 14 residues. Per germline, CDR1 MNHEY and CDR2 SVGAGI. The J segment lost 5 bases and the V segment lost 6 bases, leaving 7 bases of the junction unmatched. Written as DNA, the CDR3 is TGTGCCAGCAGCGACGGACAGGGGTTGTATGGCTACACCTTC. Translated, it gives CASSDGQGLYGYTF.

This sequence joins TRBV2 and TRBJ1-5; 7 nucleotides match TRBD1. CDR1 SNHLY and CDR2 FYNNEI come from the germline V gene. The CDR3 is 14 residues long. With 4 bases clipped from V and 7 bases from J, the junction kept 7 bases outside the gene matches. The CDR3 loop reads CASSVRGRGQPQHF. The CDR3 DNA reads as TGTGCCAGCAGTGTCAGGGGCAGGGGGCAGCCCCAGCATTTT.

The V and J genes are TRBV9 and TRBJ1-2; the match to TRBD1 covers 7 bases. Germline values: CDR1 SGDLS, CDR2 YYNGEE. The CDR3 extends over 15 amino acids. With V trimmed by 3 bases and J by 7 bases, 12 bases remained unmatched. The CDR3 here is CASSEHRGTSGGYTF. The CDR3 coding sequence is TGTGCCAGCAGCGAACACAGGGGAACGTCGGGTGGCTACACCTTC.

The V gene is TRBV7-3, the J gene TRBJ1-2; perhaps TRBD1 as D (5 bases). The CDR3 has 13 amino acids. Germline V gives CDR1 SGHTA, CDR2 FQGTGA. V was trimmed by 2 bases and J by 13 bases, leaving 17 bases between them. The CDR3 DNA follows: TGTGCCAGCAGCTTAGACGACAGTACGCCGCTCACCTTC. Protein product: CASSLDDSTPLTF.

This sequence joins TRBV28 and TRBJ1-4; the D is unclear. V was clipped by 3 bases and J by 6 bases, with 5 bases between them. Germline loops: CDR1 MDHEN, CDR2 SYDVKM. This CDR3 contains 12 residues. For the CDR3, the DNA is TGTGCCAGCAGTTTGGACCATGAAAAACTGTTTTTT. This gives the protein CASSLDHEKLFF.

The chain links TRBV5-6 to TRBJ1-5, with D unclear. Germline loops: CDR1 SGHDT, CDR2 YYEEEE. The CDR3 is 14 amino acids. V was clipped by 4 bases and J by 3 bases, with 11 bases between them. This CDR3 reads CASSTGGHNQPQHF. The CDR3 DNA sequence: TGTGCCAGCAGCACGGGAGGCCACAATCAGCCCCAGCATTTT.

This chain links TRBV7-2 with TRBJ1-5; no definite D call. From germline, CDR1 is SGHTA and CDR2 FQGNSA. V was clipped by 3 bases and J by 1 base, with 7 bases between them. This CDR3 spans 14 amino acids. CDR3: CASSLGYSNQPQHF. CDR3 nucleotides: TGTGCCAGCAGCTTGGGGTACAGCAATCAGCCCCAGCATTTT.

The CDR3 DNA sequence: TGTGCCAGCATTCAGGACAGGGAACGGAGCTATGGCTACACCTTC. Residues: CASIQDRERSYGYTF. The V and J genes are TRBV2 and TRBJ1-2, with 8 bases fitting TRBD1. Trimming removed 7 bases from V and 4 bases from J; junction bases left unmatched: 11. The CDR3 spans 15 residues. The germline V gene encodes CDR1 SNHLY and CDR2 FYNNEI.

This chain joins TRBV6-2 or TRBV6-3 and TRBJ1-2; 7 bases are shared with TRBD1. Germline V lookup: CDR1 MNHEY, CDR2 SVGEGT. Trimming at V came to 2 bases and at J to 9 bases, leaving 9 bases not matched to a gene. This CDR3 is 14 amino acids long. CDR3 loop: CASSYSDRVSSYTF. CDR3 in DNA: TGTGCCAGCAGTTACAGTGACAGGGTCTCGAGCTACACCTTC.

This clone is medium-sized in the sample. The V gene is TRBV6-5, the J gene TRBJ2-3, with D maybe TRBD1 (6 bases). V gave up 5 bases and J gave up 1 base, with 10 bases separating them. This CDR3 contains 14 residues. Germline CDR1 reads MNHEY; CDR2 reads SVGAGI. The CDR3, as DNA: TGTGCCAGCAGTAATTACAGGGGCACAGATACGCAGTATTTT. This codes for CASSNYRGTDTQYF.

J is TRBJ1-5 and V is TRBV3-1 (or the pseudogene TRBV3-2); D is unclear. The CDR3 sequence is 15 residues long. Trimming removed 0 bases from V and 6 bases from J, with 12 bases in between. Looked up from germline, CDR1 is LGHDT and CDR2 is YNNKEL (reference sequence). CDR3 bases: TGTGCCAGCAGCCAAGATCCAGCGGCAAGTCAGCCCCAGCATTTT. As protein: CASSQDPAASQPQHF.

The CDR3 reads CASSTTPEAYGYTF. The CDR3 DNA is TGTGCCAGCAGTACGACACCGGAGGCATATGGCTACACCTTC. The chain couples TRBV27 to TRBJ1-2; D gene unclear. The CDR3 runs 14 residues. The germline V gene encodes CDR1 MNHEY and CDR2 SMNVEV (reference sequence). V lost 5 bases to trimming and J lost 5 bases, with 15 bases between them.

This clone was counted a few times. The V call is TRBV4-1, the J call TRBJ1-2; the D gene is possibly TRBD1 (6 bases). Trimming pared 3 bases from V and 6 bases from J, leaving 20 bases between. The CDR3 has 16 amino acids. The germline V gene encodes CDR1 MGHRA and CDR2 YSYEKL. The CDR3 coding sequence is TGCGCCAGCAGCCAGAGCGGTCCGTACAGGGCCCATGGCTACACCTTC. This sequence encodes CASSQSGPYRAHGYTF.

This clone has only a few counts. V usage is TRBV30 and J usage is TRBJ2-7; weak D call: TRBD1 (5 bases). Trimming took 8 bases from V and 2 from J, leaving 16 bases between them. The CDR3 has 13 residues. Germline CDR1 GTSNPN, CDR2 SVGIG (reference sequence). The CDR3, as DNA: TGTGCCCAATCCTCAGGGCCAGCCTACGAGCAGTACTTC. Translation gives CAQSSGPAYEQYF.

The genes are TRBV5-1 and TRBJ2-2; D possibly uses TRBD1 or TRBD2 (6 bases each). CDR3 length equals 15 residues. Germline assignment: CDR1 SGHRS and CDR2 YFSETQ. V lost 2 bases and J lost 1, with 9 bases in between. This CDR3 reads CASSFEGGNTGELFF. The CDR3 DNA is TGCGCCAGCAGCTTCGAGGGGGGGAACACCGGGGAGCTGTTTTTT.

The chain carries TRBV21-1 and TRBJ2-7; the table gives TRBD1 as D, unverified against the DNA. TRBV21-1 has pseudogene status. CDR3 length: 15 amino acids. The CDR3 protein is CASSAARGMGHEQYF. The CDR3 coding sequence is TGTGCCAGCAGCGCCGCTAGGGGGATGGGTCACGAGCAGTACTTC.

The rearrangement links TRBV15 to TRBJ1-6; 9 bases are shared with TRBD1. Unmatched junction bases numbered 8, after V lost 5 bases and J lost 9 bases. The CDR3 length is 15 residues. CDR1 and CDR2 (germline): LNHNV, YYDKDF (reference sequence). CDR3 amino acids: CATSWTGDDSSPLHF. Written as DNA, the CDR3 is TGTGCCACCAGCTGGACAGGGGATGATAGTTCACCCCTCCACTTT.

In this sample, this clone is medium-sized. The CDR3 DNA follows: TGTGCCAGCAGTGAAAGGGACTCGACCTACGAGCAGTACTTC. Protein: CASSERDSTYEQYF. The chain employs TRBV6-1 and TRBJ2-7, with TRBD2 as a possible D gene (6 bases). Trimming took off 2 bases at V and 2 bases at J, with 10 bases between the two ends. Germline values: CDR1 MNHNS, CDR2 SASEGT. The CDR3 extends over 14 amino acids.

The chain employs TRBV6-2 or TRBV6-3 and TRBJ2-1; D uncertain. The germline CDR1 and CDR2 sequences are MNHEY and SVGEGT. This CDR3 is 11 amino acids long. Trimming shortened V by 4 bases and J by 10 bases, and 8 bases separated the two germline ends. Here the CDR3 reads CASSSTREQFF. CDR3 nucleotide sequence: TGTGCCAGCAGTTCCACCAGGGAGCAGTTCTTC.

The J gene is TRBJ2-3, the V gene TRBV6-5; D uncertain. The germline V and J ends were trimmed by 7 bases and 0 bases, with 11 bases remaining between them. Germline lookup yields CDR1 MNHEY and CDR2 SVGAGI. The CDR3 consists of 14 residues. CDR3 loop: CASTSFTSTDTQYF. CDR3 DNA sequence: TGTGCCAGCACCTCCTTTACTAGCACAGATACGCAGTATTTT.